Sequencing of this T cell receptor beta chain was carried out in a study of cytomegalovirus exposure and HLA in healthy donors. General observations from the study: An assumption of roughly uniform sequencing depth across donors underlay the presence/absence analyses.

To note about this clone: Its target is not known.

PCR primers comprised 60 Vbeta and 13 Jbeta primers. Clones were read by immunoSEQ multiplex PCR, and TCRdb kept only the in-frame ones, dropping some. The data hold roughly 150,000 clones, with almost 80% observed a single time. Per the germline V gene, CDR1 is SGHDT and CDR2 is YYEEEE. CDR3 length: 14 amino acids. With 6 bases clipped from V and 7 bases from J, the junction kept 10 bases outside the gene matches. The receptor's source is a man aged 18 to 29 in good health and CMV-seropositive. This chain connects TRBV5-6 to TRBJ2-7, with 10 positions matching TRBD1. The sequencing sample was made of PBMCs. The chain's CDR3 is CASTGTGASREQYF. DNA of the CDR3: TGTGCCAGCACCGGGACAGGGGCCAGTAGGGAGCAGTACTTC.